This T cell receptor beta chain stems from a study of OX40 agonist ivuxolimab in advanced cancers. As for the study in general: Patients with prior anti-PD-1, anti-PD-L1 or anti-CTLA-4 therapy were eligible; 40% had some.

Assay: immunoSEQ multiplex PCR; the TCRdb copy retains only in-frame clones and omits some. The repertoire holds roughly 50,000 clones, with about 81% as singletons. General study findings and limits: Partial responders at 0.1-3.0 mg/kg had among the lowest clonal expansion.

Germline V gives CDR1 SGDLS, CDR2 YYNGEE. V was shortened by 3 bases and J by 2 bases, with 14 bases between the two germline ends. The length of the CDR3 is 15 residues. A note on this clone: Its specificity is not known.

This clonotype originated in an adult with an advanced solid tumor such as melanoma, head and neck, liver or kidney cancer. The material was CD4+ or CD8+ T cells sorted from blood, obtained in a trial of the OX40 agonist ivuxolimab. The chain couples TRBV9 to TRBJ1-2; TRBD1 might be the D (5 bases). CDR3 bases: TGTGCCAGCAGCGCAACCGCGACAGCAAACTATGGCTACACCTTC. Amino acids: CASSATATANYGYTF.